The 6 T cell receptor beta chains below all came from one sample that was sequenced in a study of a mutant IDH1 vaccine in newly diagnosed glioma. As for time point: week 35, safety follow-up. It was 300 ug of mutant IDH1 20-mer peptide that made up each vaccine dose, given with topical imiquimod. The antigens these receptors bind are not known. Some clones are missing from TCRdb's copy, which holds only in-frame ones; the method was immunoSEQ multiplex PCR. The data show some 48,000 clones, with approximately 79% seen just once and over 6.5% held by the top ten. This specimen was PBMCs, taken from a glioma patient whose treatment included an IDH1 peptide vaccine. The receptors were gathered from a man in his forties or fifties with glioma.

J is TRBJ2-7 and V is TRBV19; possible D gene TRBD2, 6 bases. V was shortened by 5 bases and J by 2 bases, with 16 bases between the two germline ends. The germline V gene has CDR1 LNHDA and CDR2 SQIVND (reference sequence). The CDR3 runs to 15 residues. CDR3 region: CASSVIGDFPYEQYF. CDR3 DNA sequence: TGTGCCAGTAGTGTAATCGGGGACTTCCCCTACGAGCAGTACTTC. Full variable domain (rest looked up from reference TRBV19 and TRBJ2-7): DGGITQSPKYLFRKEGQNVTLSCEQNLNHDAMYWYRQDPGQGLRLIYYSQIVNDFQKGDIAEGYSVSREKKESFPLTVTSAQKNPTAFYLCASSVIGDFPYEQYFGPGTRLTVT.

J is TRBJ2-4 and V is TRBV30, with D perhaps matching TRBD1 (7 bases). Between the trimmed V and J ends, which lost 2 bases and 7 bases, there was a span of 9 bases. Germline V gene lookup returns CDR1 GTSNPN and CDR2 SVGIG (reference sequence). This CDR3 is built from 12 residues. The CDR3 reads CAWSPGGNIQYF. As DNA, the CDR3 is TGTGCCTGGAGTCCAGGGGGGAACATTCAGTACTTC.

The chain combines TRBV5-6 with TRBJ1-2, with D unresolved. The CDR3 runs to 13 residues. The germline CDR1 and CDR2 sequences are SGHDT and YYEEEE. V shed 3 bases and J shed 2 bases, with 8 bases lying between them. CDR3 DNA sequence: TGTGCCAGCAGCTATCTTTCGAACTATGGCTACACCTTC. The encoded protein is CASSYLSNYGYTF. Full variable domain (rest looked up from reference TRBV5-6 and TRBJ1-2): DAGVTQSPTHLIKTRGQQVTLRCSPKSGHDTVSWYQQALGQGPQFIFQYYEEEERQRGNFPDRFSGHQFPNYSSELNVNALLLGDSALYLCASSYLSNYGYTFGSGTRLTVV.

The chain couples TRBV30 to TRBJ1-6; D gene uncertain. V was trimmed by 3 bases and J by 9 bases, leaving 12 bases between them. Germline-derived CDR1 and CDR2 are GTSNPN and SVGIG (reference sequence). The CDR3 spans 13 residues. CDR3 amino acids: CAWSLKSGSPLHF. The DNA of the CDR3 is TGTGCCTGGAGCCTTAAGAGTGGTTCACCCCTCCACTTT.

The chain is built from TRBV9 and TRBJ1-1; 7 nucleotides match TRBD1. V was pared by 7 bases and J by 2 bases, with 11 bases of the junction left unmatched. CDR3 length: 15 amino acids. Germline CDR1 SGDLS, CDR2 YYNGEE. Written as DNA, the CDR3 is TGTGCCAGCGGCTCTCTAGGGACAGCAAACACTGAAGCTTTCTTT. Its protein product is CASGSLGTANTEAFF.

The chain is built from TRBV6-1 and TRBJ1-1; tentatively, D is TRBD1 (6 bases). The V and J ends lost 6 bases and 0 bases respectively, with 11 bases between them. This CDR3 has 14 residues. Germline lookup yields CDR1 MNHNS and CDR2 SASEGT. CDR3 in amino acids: CASRHGGLNTEAFF. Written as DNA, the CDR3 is TGTGCCAGCAGGCACGGGGGCCTGAACACTGAAGCTTTCTTT.